This is a list of T cell receptor beta chains from one sample in a study of Tregs in tolerant kidney transplant recipients. These receptors' antigens are unknown. Clones were read by immunoSEQ multiplex PCR, and TCRdb kept only the in-frame ones, dropping some. The top ten hold less than 3.5% of the sample, which has around 15,000 clones, around half seen once. The input for sequencing was CD4+ T cells from blood cultured with allogeneic cells, taken before the transplant. Receptor source: a human patient who received a combined kidney and bone marrow transplant. CDR3s include the opening cysteine and the closing phenylalanine or tryptophan. A D gene is named only where the DNA matches it firmly. Size is stated for part of the rows, as once, few or many counts, or as a class when the clone is expanded.

d_call j_call clone_size v_call cdr3_aa cdr3_nt
NA TRBJ2-1 NA TRBV25-1 CASSSPAGAGNEQFF TGTGCCAGCAGTTCCCCGGCGGGCGCAGGTAATGAGCAGTTCTTC
TRBD1 TRBJ1-2 NA TRBV6-5 CASSYPQGADYGYTF TGTGCCAGCAGTTACCCACAGGGGGCAGACTATGGCTACACCTTC
TRBD2 TRBJ2-5 NA TRBV4-3 CASSQDFTSGRTFQETQYF TGCGCCAGCAGCCAAGATTTTACTAGCGGGCGTACGTTCCAAGAGACCCAGTACTTC
TRBD1 TRBJ2-3 NA TRBV5-1 CASSPARQGKDTQYF TGCGCCAGCAGCCCGGCGAGACAGGGGAAGGATACGCAGTATTTT
TRBD1 TRBJ2-2 medium-sized TRBV12-5 CASSGPGQLNTGELFF TGTGCTAGTTCTGGACCGGGACAGCTGAACACCGGGGAGCTGTTTTTT
NA TRBJ2-7 NA TRBV7-9 CASSPGLGETYF TGTGCCAGCAGCCCCGGACTGGGTGAGACATACTTC
TRBD1 TRBJ1-5 NA TRBV5-6 CASSLGRGYDQPQHF TGTGCCAGCAGCTTGGGCAGGGGGTATGATCAGCCCCAGCATTTT
TRBD1 TRBJ1-1 NA TRBV18 CASSPTQGMNTEAFF TGTGCCAGCTCACCTACACAGGGGATGAACACTGAAGCTTTCTTT
TRBD2 TRBJ2-3 NA TRBV5-1 CASSLRGDYLPPTDTQYF TGCGCCAGCAGCTTGCGAGGGGACTACCTCCCCCCCACAGATACGCAGTATTTT
NA TRBJ1-3 medium-sized TRBV4-2 CASSQAAPGLGRNTIYF TGTGCCAGCAGCCAAGCCGCCCCAGGGCTTGGGCGAAACACCATATATTTT
TRBD1 TRBJ2-1 NA TRBV9 CASSVAGGRAYNEQFF TGTGCCAGCAGCGTGGCAGGGGGCAGGGCCTACAATGAGCAGTTCTTC
TRBD1 TRBJ2-7 medium-sized TRBV5-6 CASSPPGQLYEQYF TGTGCCAGCAGCCCACCGGGACAGCTCTACGAGCAGTACTTC
TRBD2 TRBJ2-1 NA TRBV27 CASSFDLAGRNEQFF TGTGCCAGCAGTTTCGATCTAGCGGGGCGGAATGAGCAGTTCTTC
TRBD1 TRBJ1-4 NA TRBV30 CAWSMDRTRGKLFF TGTGCCTGGAGTATGGACAGGACCAGGGGTAAACTGTTTTTT
NA TRBJ2-2 NA TRBV7-2 CASSLTISTGELFF TGTGCCAGCAGCTTAACTATATCCACCGGGGAGCTGTTTTTT
TRBD1 TRBJ1-1 few TRBV30 CAWSGTGVTEAFF TGTGCCTGGAGTGGGACAGGGGTGACTGAAGCTTTCTTT
NA TRBJ1-1 few TRBV10-3 CAISEARVGSEAFF TGTGCCATCAGTGAGGCGCGGGTGGGTAGTGAAGCTTTCTTT
TRBD2 TRBJ2-3 few TRBV4-1 CASSHGGRDWDTQYF TGCGCCAGCAGCCACGGGGGGAGGGATTGGGATACGCAGTATTTT
NA TRBJ2-7 NA TRBV2 CASTEGPSYEQYF TGTGCCAGCACGGAGGGGCCCTCCTACGAGCAGTACTTC
NA TRBJ2-6 NA TRBV11-3 CASSSYSGANVLTF TGTGCCAGCAGCTCCTACTCTGGGGCCAACGTCCTGACTTTC
NA TRBJ2-4 NA TRBV4-3 CASSQGWPHGDIQYF TGCGCCAGCAGCCAAGGATGGCCCCACGGGGACATTCAGTACTTC
TRBD1 TRBJ1-1 NA TRBV29-1 CSVEGTGGSEAFF TGCAGCGTTGAAGGGACAGGGGGTTCTGAAGCTTTCTTT
TRBD1 TRBJ2-2 once TRBV19 CASSVQGAAGGELFF TGTGCCAGTAGCGTACAGGGGGCCGCTGGAGGGGAGCTGTTTTTT
TRBD1 TRBJ1-1 NA TRBV7-9 CASSLALTGAMNTEAFF TGTGCCAGCAGCTTAGCCCTAACAGGGGCGATGAACACTGAAGCTTTCTTT
TRBD2 TRBJ2-1 NA TRBV7-9 CASSDGLAVYNEQFF TGTGCCAGCAGCGACGGACTAGCGGTCTACAATGAGCAGTTCTTC
TRBD2 TRBJ2-2 medium-sized TRBV2 CASRGGLAGGTGELFF TGTGCCAGCAGGGGGGGACTAGCGGGGGGAACCGGGGAGCTGTTTTTT
NA TRBJ1-3 NA TRBV9 CASSGWDTGNTIYF TGTGCCAGCAGCGGGTGGGACACTGGAAACACCATATATTTT
TRBD1 TRBJ1-5 NA TRBV19 CASSIRRDRDNQPQHF TGTGCCAGTAGTATTAGGCGGGACAGGGACAATCAGCCCCAGCATTTT
TRBD1 TRBJ2-1 few TRBV7-3 CASSLPGTGVYNEQFF TGTGCCAGCAGCTTACCCGGGACAGGGGTGTACAATGAGCAGTTCTTC
NA TRBJ2-3 NA TRBV4-2 CASSQDLDSGGTDTQYF TGTGCCAGCAGCCAAGATTTGGATAGCGGAGGCACAGATACGCAGTATTTT
TRBD2 TRBJ2-2 NA TRBV7-3 CASSSLAANTGELFF TGTGCCAGCAGCTCTCTAGCGGCGAACACCGGGGAGCTGTTTTTT
TRBD1 TRBJ1-4 few TRBV19 CASSMTGQGALANEKLFF TGTGCCAGTAGTATGACGGGCCAGGGGGCGTTGGCTAATGAAAAACTGTTTTTT
NA TRBJ1-5 NA TRBV2 CASVRDTAIGNQPQHF TGTGCCAGCGTACGGGACACAGCGATTGGCAATCAGCCCCAGCATTTT
TRBD1 TRBJ1-2 NA TRBV15 CATSRDYHSLQGRGYTF TGTGCCACCAGCAGAGATTATCATTCTCTACAGGGGAGGGGCTACACCTTC
NA TRBJ2-6 NA TRBV7-8 CASSRQRYPQSRANVLTF TGTGCCAGCAGCCGTCAGCGTTACCCACAAAGTCGGGCCAACGTCCTGACTTTC
TRBD2 TRBJ2-1 NA TRBV4-3 CASSPSGRSDNEQFF TGCGCCAGCAGCCCCAGCGGGAGGAGCGACAATGAGCAGTTCTTC
TRBD2 TRBJ2-7 medium-sized TRBV14 CASSHRAGGLSYEQYF TGTGCCAGCAGCCACAGGGCGGGGGGACTCTCCTACGAGCAGTACTTC
NA TRBJ2-2 NA TRBV19 CASKPPPNTGELFF TGTGCCAGTAAGCCCCCCCCAAACACCGGGGAGCTGTTTTTT
TRBD1 TRBJ1-1 medium-sized TRBV30 CAWSPKTGYLEAFF TGTGCCTGGAGTCCAAAGACAGGGTATTTGGAAGCTTTCTTT
NA TRBJ2-6 NA TRBV7-9 CASSSRDPGANVLTF TGTGCCAGCAGCAGCAGGGATCCTGGGGCCAACGTCCTGACTTTC
TRBD1 TRBJ1-1 medium-sized TRBV15 CATSRGTGGSAKNTEAFF TGTGCCACCAGCAGGGGGACAGGGGGCTCGGCTAAGAACACTGAAGCTTTCTTT
TRBD2 TRBJ2-2 NA TRBV4-2 CASSPLIAGGPVTGELFF TGTGCCAGCAGCCCCCTTATAGCGGGAGGGCCTGTCACCGGGGAGCTGTTTTTT
TRBD1 TRBJ1-4 NA TRBV6-5 CASSTGGDNEKLFF TGTGCCAGCAGTACAGGGGGTGATAATGAAAAACTGTTTTTT
TRBD1 TRBJ2-7 NA TRBV7-9 CASSDRVGSPYEQYF TGTGCCAGCAGCGACAGGGTTGGGTCCCCCTACGAGCAGTACTTC
TRBD2 TRBJ2-7 few TRBV25-1 CASSDLAGAYEQYF TGTGCCAGCAGTGATCTAGCGGGTGCCTACGAGCAGTACTTC
NA TRBJ2-6 few TRBV18 CASSLRLNSGANVLTF TGTGCCAGCTCCCTCCGACTGAACTCTGGGGCCAACGTCCTGACTTTC
TRBD2 TRBJ2-7 NA TRBV7-2 CASRKAGGTYEQYF TGTGCCAGCAGAAAAGCGGGGGGGACCTACGAGCAGTACTTC
TRBD1 TRBJ2-7 NA TRBV27 CASRSILPGQGAQFSYEQYF TGTGCCAGCAGATCAATACTACCGGGACAGGGGGCCCAATTCTCCTACGAGCAGTACTTC
TRBD1 TRBJ1-1 few TRBV6-5 CASSSGQKAFF TGTGCCAGCAGCTCGGGACAGAAAGCTTTCTTT
TRBD2 TRBJ2-3 NA TRBV7-8 CASSPRGGESDTQYF TGTGCCAGCTCCCCCCGGGGGGGCGAATCAGATACGCAGTATTTT
NA TRBJ1-3 NA TRBV19 CATQSSGNTIYF TGTGCAACACAGAGCTCTGGAAACACCATATATTTT